Listed here are 8 T cell receptor beta chains from one sample, sequenced in a study of identical twins (dated by TCRdb to about 2016). The library was made by 5' RACE. Sequenced on an Illumina HiSeq 2000. TCRdb reran the public reads through fastp at Q25 and MiXCR, keeping productive beta chains. Every entry covers one CDR3 protein and lists the most common genes and DNA from its rows. The sample profile shows 650,000 to 800,000 distinct CDR3 sequences; over 8.5% of them were found once. The ten most abundant clones make up 0.75% to 1% of the sample. The same sample was also studied in work on yellow fever vaccine responses in identical twins.

The sequenced sample consisted of PBMCs. Source of these receptors: a woman younger than 30 in good health.

This clonotype occurred a few times. This sequence joins TRBV27 and TRBJ2-7, with 8 positions matching TRBD2. Per germline, CDR1 MNHEY and CDR2 SMNVEV (reference sequence). The CDR3 runs to 13 residues. With 4 bases clipped from V and 6 bases from J, the junction kept 5 bases outside the gene matches. CDR3 sequence reads: CASSWASGSEQYF. CDR3 nucleotide sequence: TGTGCCAGCAGTTGGGCTAGCGGGTCCGAGCAGTACTTC.

This clonotype has a handful of counts. V gene TRBV11-2 combines with J gene TRBJ2-2; no firm D call. V shed 5 bases and J shed 4 bases, with 14 bases lying between them. Germline CDR1 is SGHAT and CDR2 is FQNNGV. This CDR3 comprises 15 residues. The CDR3 bases are TGTGCCAGCAGCCTCGCCCCGATGAGCACCGGGGAGCTGTTTTTT. It is translated as CASSLAPMSTGELFF. The full variable domain, in which reference TRBV11-2 and TRBJ2-2 provide the parts outside the CDR3, is EAGVAQSPRYKIIEKRQSVAFWCNPISGHATLYWYQQILGQGPKLLIQFQNNGVVDDSQLPKDRFSAERLKGVDSTLKIQPAKLEDSAVYLCASSLAPMSTGELFFGEGSRLTVL.

This chain links TRBV11-1 with TRBJ2-6; TRBD1 matches 7 bases. This CDR3 comprises 19 residues. Germline loops: CDR1 SGHAT, CDR2 FQDESV (reference sequence). V shed 3 bases and J 1 base; nucleotides not matched to a gene: 12. CDR3 nucleotides: TGTGCCAGCAGCTTTAGGCCGACAGGGAGCTTTTCTGGGGCCAACGTCCTGACTTTC. This encodes CASSFRPTGSFSGANVLTF.

V and J are TRBV6-4 and TRBJ1-2; TRBD1 agrees at 12 bases. The CDR3 is 16 residues long. Unmatched junction bases numbered 8, after V lost 3 bases and J lost 6 bases. Germline lookup yields CDR1 MRHNA and CDR2 SNTAGT. The CDR3 spells CASSEIIGTGGNGYTF. The CDR3 DNA follows: TGTGCCAGCAGTGAGATAATCGGGACAGGGGGCAATGGCTACACCTTC.

This clonotype was picked up many times. The CDR3 loop is CASSLGTGAYEQYF. As DNA, the CDR3 is TGTGCCAGCAGTTTAGGGACAGGGGCCTACGAGCAGTACTTC. The chain recombines TRBV5-6 with TRBJ2-7; 10 bases fit TRBD1. This CDR3 has 14 amino acids. V lost 5 bases, J lost 2 bases, and 4 bases stayed unmatched. The germline gives CDR1 SGHDT, CDR2 YYEEEE.

J is TRBJ2-1 and V is TRBV6-4; TRBD1 or TRBD2 may be the D gene (5 bases each). The CDR3 covers 16 residues. Trimming left V 6 bases short and J 8 bases short, with 23 bases between. Looked up from germline, CDR1 is MRHNA and CDR2 is SNTAGT. The CDR3 protein is CASSLNPGPGVDEQFF. CDR3 DNA sequence: TGTGCCAGCAGCCTGAACCCGGGACCGGGTGTGGATGAGCAGTTCTTC.

This clonotype turned up a few times. The V and J genes are TRBV5-1 and TRBJ1-2, with TRBD1 identical over 12 bases. V gave up 4 bases and J gave up 9 bases; unmatched junction bases: 7. CDR3 length: 14 residues. Germline loops: CDR1 SGHRS, CDR2 YFSETQ. Written as DNA, the CDR3 is TGCGCCAGCAGCCCCGGGACAGGGGGCCTTAGCTACACCTTC. Translating it yields CASSPGTGGLSYTF.

The table lists this clonotype with a few counts. The rearrangement links TRBV20-1 to TRBJ2-5, with TRBD2 matching over 10 bases. Germline V CDR1 and CDR2: DFQATT, SNEGSKA (reference sequence). The CDR3 consists of 14 residues. The junction had 1 base not matched to a gene; V was cut back by 0 bases and J by 3 bases. CDR3 DNA sequence: TGCAGTGCTAGAGAGCTAGCGGGAGAAGAGACCCAGTACTTC. This encodes CSARELAGEETQYF.